These T cell receptor beta chains were read from a single sample in a study of CD8 T cells in ankylosing spondylitis. One entry per CDR3 protein results from TCRdb running MiXCR on the 5' RACE reads. Among under 250,000 distinct CDR3 sequences listed, approximately 12% were seen once. Sample: blood, either unsorted or a sorted T cell fraction (not recorded which). The origin of the receptors is a male donor with ankylosing spondylitis or in good health (not recorded which). CDR3s include the opening cysteine and the closing phenylalanine or tryptophan. Fields, in order: J gene, clone size, V gene, D gene, CDR3 protein, CDR3 DNA. A D gene is named only where the DNA matches it firmly. Only part of the rows carry a size: once, few, many, or a class if the clone is expanded.

>TRBJ1-2|few|TRBV7-2|.
CASSLAPRGIFGYGYTF
TGTGCCAGCAGCTTAGCGCCCAGAGGGATTTTCGGCTATGGCTACACCTTC
>TRBJ2-5|.|TRBV7-2|.
CASSLYLGGTQYF
TGTGCCAGCAGCTTATATCTCGGGGGGACCCAGTACTTC
>TRBJ2-7|.|TRBV11-2|TRBD2
CASSPRLAGAPYEQYF
TGTGCCAGCAGCCCGAGACTAGCGGGGGCCCCCTACGAGCAGTACTTC
>TRBJ1-1|.|TRBV5-6|.
CASSFRAGKNTEAFF
TGTGCCAGCAGCTTTCGAGCAGGGAAGAACACTGAAGCTTTCTTT
>TRBJ2-5|many|TRBV5-1|.
CASSLGRTGAGTQYF
TGCGCCAGCAGCTTGGGCAGGACTGGCGCCGGGACCCAGTACTTC
>TRBJ1-5|many|TRBV15|TRBD1
CATRLGQGNQPQHF
TGTGCCACCAGATTGGGACAGGGGAATCAGCCCCAGCATTTT
>TRBJ2-6|few|TRBV29-1|.
CSGGIHSGANVLTF
TGCAGCGGAGGGATTCACTCTGGGGCCAACGTCCTGACTTTC
>TRBJ2-7|many|TRBV6-1|TRBD2
CASSSGVASEQYF
TGTGCCAGCAGTAGCGGGGTCGCATCCGAGCAGTACTTC
>TRBJ2-4|few|TRBV11-1|TRBD1
CASSSIQTGGYSKNIQYF
TGTGCCAGCAGCTCAATCCAGACAGGGGGCTATTCCAAAAACATTCAGTACTTC
>TRBJ2-7|few|TRBV29-1|.
CSAQEVGYEQYF
TGCAGCGCCCAAGAGGTGGGATACGAGCAGTACTTC
>TRBJ2-5|.|TRBV5-1|TRBD1
CASSLQGAETQYF
TGCGCCAGCAGCTTACAGGGGGCAGAGACCCAGTACTTC
>TRBJ2-4|.|TRBV5-1|.
CASSAGPRPRTKNIQYF
TGCGCCAGCAGCGCGGGACCCCGACCGAGGACCAAAAACATTCAGTACTTC
>TRBJ1-1|.|TRBV6-5|.
CASSYLPGLNTEAFF
TGTGCCAGCAGTTACTTACCAGGATTGAACACTGAAGCTTTCTTT
>TRBJ2-7|.|TRBV12-3/TRBV12-4|.
CASSPFRLGVTYEQYF
TGTGCCAGCAGTCCATTTAGGCTCGGGGTGACCTACGAGCAGTACTTC
>TRBJ1-1|few|TRBV2|.
CASSDLLENPEAFF
TGTGCCAGCAGTGATTTGCTAGAGAACCCTGAAGCTTTCTTT
>TRBJ1-1|.|TRBV18|.
CASSPDNQGQRRKAFF
TGTGCCAGCTCACCAGACAACCAGGGGCAGCGCCGTAAAGCTTTCTTT
>TRBJ2-2|.|TRBV3-1|.
CASSQERTVEHRGAVF
TGTGCCAGCAGCCAAGAACGAACCGTCGAACACCGGGGAGCTGTTTTT
>TRBJ2-2|.|TRBV3-1|.
CASSQDWTDFANTGELFF
TGTGCCAGCAGCCAAGATTGGACAGACTTCGCGAACACCGGGGAGCTGTTTTTT
>TRBJ2-1|many|TRBV10-3|.
CAISEVQGSSYNEQFF
TGTGCCATCAGTGAGGTGCAGGGATCCTCCTACAATGAGCAGTTCTTC
>TRBJ1-1|many|TRBV29-1|.
CSVEVFTEAFF
TGCAGCGTTGAAGTATTCACTGAAGCTTTCTTT
>TRBJ2-3|few|TRBV28|TRBD2
CASSRLAGGDTQYF
TGTGCCAGCAGTCGACTAGCGGGAGGGGATACGCAGTATTTT
>TRBJ1-5|.|TRBV28|.
CASGLPRGSNQPQHF
TGTGCCAGCGGCCTTCCACGTGGTAGCAATCAGCCCCAGCATTTT
>TRBJ2-5|.|TRBV29-1|.
CSVLLGETQYF
TGCAGCGTTCTTCTAGGGGAGACCCAGTACTTC
>TRBJ1-6|many|TRBV5-1|.
CASRFNAGDSPLHF
TGCGCCAGCAGATTCAATGCGGGGGATTCACCCCTCCACTTT
>TRBJ2-3|few|TRBV11-2|.
CASSLLGGAGSDTQYF
TGTGCCAGCAGCTTACTTGGGGGCGCTGGGAGTGATACGCAGTATTTT
>TRBJ2-1|many|TRBV6-2/TRBV6-3|.
CASSPFAGNEQFF
TGTGCCAGCAGCCCCTTCGCCGGCAATGAGCAGTTCTTC
>TRBJ2-2|many|TRBV29-1|TRBD1
CSVLGTGSLNTGELFF
TGCAGCGTTTTGGGGACAGGATCATTGAACACCGGGGAGCTGTTTTTT
>TRBJ2-2|many|TRBV7-8|.
CASSSTRSTVITGELFF
TGTGCCAGCAGCTCGACTAGGTCGACAGTGATCACCGGGGAGCTGTTTTTT
>TRBJ2-7|.|TRBV13|TRBD2
CASSHIAGGHYEQYF
TGTGCCAGCAGCCACATAGCGGGAGGACACTACGAGCAGTACTTC
>TRBJ2-7|many|TRBV5-1|TRBD1
CASSLHPGQGFYEQYF
TGCGCCAGCAGCCTTCACCCAGGACAGGGGTTTTACGAGCAGTACTTC
>TRBJ1-2|many|TRBV5-6|TRBD1
CASSLQGNYGYTF
TGTGCCAGCAGCTTACAGGGGAACTATGGCTACACCTTC
>TRBJ2-7|.|TRBV5-5|TRBD1
CASSLRRDRGNEQYF
TGTGCCAGCAGCTTGAGAAGGGACAGGGGAAACGAGCAGTACTTC